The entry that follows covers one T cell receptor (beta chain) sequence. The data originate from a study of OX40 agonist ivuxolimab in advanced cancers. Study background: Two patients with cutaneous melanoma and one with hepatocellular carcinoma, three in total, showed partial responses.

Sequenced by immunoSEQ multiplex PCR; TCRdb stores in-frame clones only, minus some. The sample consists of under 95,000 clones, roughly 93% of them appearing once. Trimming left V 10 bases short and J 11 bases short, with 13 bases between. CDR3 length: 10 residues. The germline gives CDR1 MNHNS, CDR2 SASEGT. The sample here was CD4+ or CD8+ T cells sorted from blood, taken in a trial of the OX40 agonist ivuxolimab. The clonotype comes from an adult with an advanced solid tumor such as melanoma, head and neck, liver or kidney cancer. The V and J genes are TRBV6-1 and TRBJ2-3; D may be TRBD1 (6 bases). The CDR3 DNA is TGTGCCACGGGCCAGGGGAGGCAGTATTTT. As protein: CATGQGRQYF.